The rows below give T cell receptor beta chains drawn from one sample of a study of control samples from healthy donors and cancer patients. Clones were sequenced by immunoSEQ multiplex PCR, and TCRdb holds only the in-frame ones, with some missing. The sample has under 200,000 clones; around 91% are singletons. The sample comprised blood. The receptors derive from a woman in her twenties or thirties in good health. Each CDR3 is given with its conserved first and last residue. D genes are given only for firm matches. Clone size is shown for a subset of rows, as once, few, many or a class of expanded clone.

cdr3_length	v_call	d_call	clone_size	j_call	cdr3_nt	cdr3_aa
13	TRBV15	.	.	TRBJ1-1	TGTGCCACCAGCAAACAGGAATACACTGAAGCTTTCTTT	CATSKQEYTEAFF
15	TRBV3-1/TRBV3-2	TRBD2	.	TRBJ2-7	TGTGCCAGCAGCCAAGATCGAGCGGGAGCTGGGGAGCAGTACTTC	CASSQDRAGAGEQYF
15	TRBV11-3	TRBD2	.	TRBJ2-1	TGTGCCAGCAGCTTGACTAGCGGACGAGACAATGAGCAGTTCTTC	CASSLTSGRDNEQFF
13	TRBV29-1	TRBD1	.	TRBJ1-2	TGCAGCGTTGAACAGGGACAGGACTATGGCTACACCTTC	CSVEQGQDYGYTF
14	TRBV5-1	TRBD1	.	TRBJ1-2	TGCGCCAGCAGCTTGTCTGGGACAGAGTATGGCTACACCTTC	CASSLSGTEYGYTF
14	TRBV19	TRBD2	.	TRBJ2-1	TGTGCCAGTAGTATCCAGCGGGAGGGCGATGAGCAGTTCTTC	CASSIQREGDEQFF
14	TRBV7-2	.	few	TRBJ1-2	TGTGCCAGCAGCCCCAACACCGTTTACTATGGCTACACCTTC	CASSPNTVYYGYTF
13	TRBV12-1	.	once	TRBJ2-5	TGTGCCAGCAGCTTTTGGGGTTCGGAGACCCAGTACTTC	CASSFWGSETQYF
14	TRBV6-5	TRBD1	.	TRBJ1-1	TGTGCCAGCAGTTACGGACAGGGGAACACTGAAGCTTTCTTT	CASSYGQGNTEAFF
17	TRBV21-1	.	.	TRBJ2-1	TGTGCCAGCAACGCAAGGTTGGGGCGCGGTCCGCACAGTGAGCAGTTCTTC	CASNARLGRGPHSEQFF
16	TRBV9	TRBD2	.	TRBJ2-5	TGTGCCAGCAGCGTAGGCGGCGGGGGGGCCGGGGAGACCCAGTACTTC	CASSVGGGGAGETQYF
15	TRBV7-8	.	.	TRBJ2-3	TGTGCCAGCAGCTTAGAGGCGGGGTCGACAGATACGCAGTATTTT	CASSLEAGSTDTQYF
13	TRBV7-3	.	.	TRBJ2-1	TGTGCCAGCAGCTTAGGAACAGGCGATGAGCAGTTCTTC	CASSLGTGDEQFF
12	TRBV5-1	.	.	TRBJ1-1	TGCGCCAGCAGCTTGGAGGACAGTGAAGCTTTCTTT	CASSLEDSEAFF
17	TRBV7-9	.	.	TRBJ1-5	TGTGCCAGCAGCGCTTCCGCCAGGGTAGAGGGCAATCAGCCCCAGCATTTT	CASSASARVEGNQPQHF
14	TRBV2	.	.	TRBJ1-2	TGTGCCAGCAGTGAAGTCAGGGGTAACTATGGCTACACCTTC	CASSEVRGNYGYTF
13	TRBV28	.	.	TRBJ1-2	TGTGCCAGCAGTTCCGAATTCATCTATGGCTACACCTTC	CASSSEFIYGYTF
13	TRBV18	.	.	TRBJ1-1	TGTGCCAGCTCACCGACAGCGAACACTGAAGCTTTCTTT	CASSPTANTEAFF
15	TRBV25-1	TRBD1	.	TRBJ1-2	TGTGCCAGCAGCCCCACAGGGGTGGGGTACTATGGCTACACCTTC	CASSPTGVGYYGYTF
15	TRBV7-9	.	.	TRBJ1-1	TGTGCCAGCAGCCTCTTCCGGGGGGCGGACACTGAAGCTTTCTTT	CASSLFRGADTEAFF
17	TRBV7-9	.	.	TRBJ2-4	TGTGCCAGCACCTTTGGATTCAGGGGGGGAGCCAAAAACATTCAGTACTTC	CASTFGFRGGAKNIQYF
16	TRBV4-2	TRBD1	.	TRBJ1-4	TGTGCCAGCAGCCAAGCCCCGGGACAGGGGTTTGAAAAACTGTTTTTT	CASSQAPGQGFEKLFF
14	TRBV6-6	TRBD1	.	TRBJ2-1	TGTGCCAGCGGCGGACAGGGATCCTACAATGAGCAGTTCTTC	CASGGQGSYNEQFF
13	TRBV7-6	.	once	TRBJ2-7	TGTGCCAGCAGCCAGGGGTTGTCCTACGAGCAGTACTTC	CASSQGLSYEQYF
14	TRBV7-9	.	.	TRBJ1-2	TGTGCCAGCAGCTTGGGGGTTTTGGGTTATGGCTACACCTTC	CASSLGVLGYGYTF
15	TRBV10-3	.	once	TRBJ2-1	TGTGCCATCAGTGAAAAAGGACCGATCTACAATGAGCAGTTCTTC	CAISEKGPIYNEQFF
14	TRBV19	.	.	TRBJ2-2	TGTGCCAGTCAGACAGATTTAAACACCGGGGAGCTGTTTTTT	CASQTDLNTGELFF
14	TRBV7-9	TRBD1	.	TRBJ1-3	TGTGCCAGCAGCCCCGGACAGGGGGGAAACACCATATATTTT	CASSPGQGGNTIYF
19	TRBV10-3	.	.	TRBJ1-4	TGTGCCATCAGTGAGTCTCGAAAGGTCGCACAACCAACTAATGAAAAACTGTTTTTT	CAISESRKVAQPTNEKLFF
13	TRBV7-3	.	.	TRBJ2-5	TGTGCCAGCAGCTTTGGGGCGGGGGAGACCCAGTACTTC	CASSFGAGETQYF
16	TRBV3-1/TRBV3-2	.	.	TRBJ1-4	TGTGCCAGCAGCCAAGGAGCAGCGAAGCCCAATGAAAAACTGTTTTTT	CASSQGAAKPNEKLFF
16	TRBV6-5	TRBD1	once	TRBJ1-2	TGTGCCAGCAGTTCCACACCTGGACAGGGGGCGGTTGGCTACACCTTC	CASSSTPGQGAVGYTF
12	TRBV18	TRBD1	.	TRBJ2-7	TGTGCCAGCTCCCCGACAGGGTACGAGCAGTACTTC	CASSPTGYEQYF